Below are 14 T cell receptor beta chains sequenced from a single sample in a study of breast tumors, draining lymph nodes, adjacent tissues. MiXCR, run by TCRdb on the multiplex PCR reads, gives a single entry per CDR3 protein. This table has some 150,000 distinct CDR3 sequences, 20% to 25% appearing once. Samples came from axillary lymph nodes draining the breast cancer. Sequenced material: axillary lymph node tissue. The receptors stem from a female donor with breast cancer. Some clones in this sample may be carry-over from other donors' samples.

V gene TRBV19 combines with J gene TRBJ1-5; no firm D call. V was shortened by 6 bases and J by 3 bases, with 15 bases between the two germline ends. Germline V gene data show CDR1 as LNHDA and CDR2 as SQIVND (reference sequence). The CDR3 extends over 15 amino acids. The CDR3 loop reads CASRETRLINQPQHF. Here the CDR3 DNA reads TGTGCCAGTAGGGAAACCAGGCTGATCAATCAGCCCCAGCATTTT.

At least ten counts were recorded for this clonotype. The J gene is TRBJ1-5, the V gene TRBV7-6; D remains ambiguous. V was cut by 0 bases and J by 1 base, with 4 bases left in between. The CDR3 totals 14 residues. The germline CDR1 and CDR2 sequences are SGHVS and FNYEAQ. Written as DNA, the CDR3 is TGTGCCAGCAGCTTAGCGCCCAGCAATCAGCCCCAGCATTTT. Translated, it gives CASSLAPSNQPQHF.

This clonotype has a count of ten or more. The chain's CDR3 is CATQTGSTDTQYF. CDR3 nucleotide sequence: TGTGCCACCCAGACAGGCAGCACAGATACGCAGTATTTT. This sequence joins TRBV10-3 and TRBJ2-3, with D possibly being TRBD1 (6 bases). V lost 10 bases, J lost 0 bases, and 11 bases lay in between. CDR3 size: 13 residues. Germline-derived CDR1 and CDR2 are ENHRY and SYGVKD.

There are many counts of this clonotype. The chain is built from TRBV24-1 and TRBJ2-3, with TRBD2 identical over 12 bases. The germline CDR1 and CDR2 sequences are KGHDR and SFDVKD. V was pared by 7 bases and J by 2 bases, with 9 bases of the junction left unmatched. This CDR3 comprises 17 residues. The CDR3 nucleotides are TGTGCCACCAGCCCTTGGACTAGCGGGACCTCCACAGATACGCAGTATTTT. Amino acid sequence: CATSPWTSGTSTDTQYF.

The chain carries TRBV6-1 and TRBJ1-5, with D uncertain. Germline assignment: CDR1 MNHNS and CDR2 SASEGT. The CDR3 is 14 amino acids. The V and J ends lost 6 bases and 2 bases respectively, with 11 bases between them. The CDR3 reads CASRLDGGNQPQHF. The CDR3, as DNA: TGTGCCAGCAGATTGGACGGAGGCAATCAGCCCCAGCATTTT.

The chain uses TRBV11-2 and TRBJ2-3; 15 bases are shared with TRBD2. Germline CDR1 and CDR2: SGHAT and FQNNGV. CDR3 length: 18 residues. After removal of 5 bases from V and 4 bases from J, the junction contained 10 bases not matched to a gene. Here the CDR3 reads CASSRGLAGGRVADTQYF. The CDR3 nucleotides read TGTGCCAGCAGCCGTGGACTAGCGGGAGGGCGGGTAGCAGATACGCAGTATTTT.

This clonotype has just a few counts. The chain recombines TRBV18 with TRBJ1-6, with D perhaps matching TRBD1 (5 bases). The V gene lost 3 bases and the J gene lost 0 bases, with 9 bases spanning the gap. The CDR3 sequence is 16 residues long. Germline V gives CDR1 KGHSH, CDR2 LQKENI. The DNA for the CDR3 is TGTGCCAGCTCACCCGCAGGGAGCTCCTATAATTCACCCCTCCACTTT. It is translated as CASSPAGSSYNSPLHF.

This clonotype came up many times. The chain combines TRBV25-1 with TRBJ2-1; 10 bases agree with TRBD2. V dropped 0 bases and J dropped 8; count of bases not matched to a gene: 7. This CDR3 region has 16 residues. Germline CDR1 reads MGHDK; CDR2 reads SYGVNS. The CDR3 bases are TGTGCCAGCAGTGAATACCCTAGCGGGAGTATGGATGAGCAGTTCTTC. Translated: CASSEYPSGSMDEQFF.

Turning to this clonotype: A junction end diverges from the germline sequence, so it may reflect a read error. The CDR3 region is CAGSLGATNEKLFF. CDR3 nucleotide sequence: TGTGCCGGCAGTCTAGGTGCAACTAATGAAAAACTGTTTTTT. This chain uses TRBV6-1 with TRBJ1-4, with D unclear. The CDR3 is 14 amino acids. CDR1 is MNHNS and CDR2 is SASEGT in the germline V gene.

To note about this clonotype: One base away lies a much larger clone, so this may be a sequencing read error. CDR3 region: CAGSAPGLAHEQYF. The CDR3 DNA sequence: TGTGCCGGCAGTGCACCGGGACTAGCCCACGAGCAGTACTTC. The chain uses TRBV25-1 and TRBJ2-7; TRBD2 agrees at 9 bases. The CDR3 sequence is 14 residues long. Germline CDR1 MGHDK, CDR2 SYGVNS.

In this sample, this clonotype turned up many times. The J gene is TRBJ2-1, the V gene TRBV9; 16 bases fit TRBD2. The trim removed 3 bases at V and 7 bases at J, leaving 4 bases unmatched. Germline assignment: CDR1 SGDLS and CDR2 YYNGEE. The CDR3 covers 16 residues. The CDR3 loop reads CASSEGLAGGGNEQFF. The CDR3 bases are TGTGCCAGCAGCGAGGGACTAGCGGGAGGGGGGAATGAGCAGTTCTTC.

This chain joins TRBV5-4 and TRBJ2-6, with unresolved D. V was pared by 4 bases and J by 0 bases, with 11 bases between. This CDR3 spans 16 amino acids. In germline, CDR1 is SGHNT, CDR2 YYREEE (reference sequence). The chain's CDR3 is CASSSTRNSGANVLTF. DNA of the CDR3: TGTGCCAGCAGCAGCACCCGGAACTCTGGGGCCAACGTCCTGACTTTC.

This clonotype appeared many times. The chain recombines TRBV3-1 with TRBJ2-2, with 9 bases matching TRBD1. The V gene end was trimmed by 6 bases and the J gene end by 5 bases; junction bases not matched to a gene: 1. The CDR3 has 13 residues. Germline values: CDR1 LGHDT, CDR2 YNNKEL (reference sequence). CDR3 sequence (DNA): TGTGCCAGCAGTGGGACAGGGACCGGGGAGCTGTTTTTT. It is translated as CASSGTGTGELFF.

This clonotype appeared many times. CDR3 nucleotide sequence: TGTGCCAGTAGTACCACCAGGACTAGCGGGAGGGAGACCCAGTACTTC. This codes for CASSTTRTSGRETQYF. V is TRBV19 and J is TRBJ2-5, with 14 bases that match TRBD2. The CDR3 sequence is 16 residues long. Trimming took 4 bases from V and 5 from J; bases not matched to a gene: 6. Germline V lookup: CDR1 LNHDA, CDR2 SQIVND (reference sequence). The full variable domain, with the rest looked up from reference TRBV19 and TRBJ2-5, is DGGITQSPKYLFRKEGQNVTLSCEQNLNHDAMYWYRQDPGQGLRLIYYSQIVNDFQKGDIAEGYSVSREKKESFPLTVTSAQKNPTAFYLCASSTTRTSGRETQYFGPGTRLLVL.